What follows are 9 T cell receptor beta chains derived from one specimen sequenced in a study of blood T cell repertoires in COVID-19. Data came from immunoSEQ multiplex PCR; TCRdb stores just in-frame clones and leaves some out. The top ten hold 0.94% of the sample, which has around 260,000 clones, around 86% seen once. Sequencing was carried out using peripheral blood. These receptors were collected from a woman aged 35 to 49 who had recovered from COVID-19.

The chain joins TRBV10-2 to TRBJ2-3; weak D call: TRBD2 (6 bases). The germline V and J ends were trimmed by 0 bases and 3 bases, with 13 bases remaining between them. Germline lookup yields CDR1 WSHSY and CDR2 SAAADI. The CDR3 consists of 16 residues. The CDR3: CASSESWRVGTDTQYF. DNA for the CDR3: TGCGCCAGCAGTGAGTCGTGGAGGGTCGGGACAGATACGCAGTATTTT.

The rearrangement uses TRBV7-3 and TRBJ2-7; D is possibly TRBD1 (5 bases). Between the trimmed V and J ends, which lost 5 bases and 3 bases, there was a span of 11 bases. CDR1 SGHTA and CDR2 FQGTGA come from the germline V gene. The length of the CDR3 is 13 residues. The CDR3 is CASSPGPNYEQYF. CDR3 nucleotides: TGTGCCAGCAGCCCAGGGCCAAACTACGAGCAGTACTTC.

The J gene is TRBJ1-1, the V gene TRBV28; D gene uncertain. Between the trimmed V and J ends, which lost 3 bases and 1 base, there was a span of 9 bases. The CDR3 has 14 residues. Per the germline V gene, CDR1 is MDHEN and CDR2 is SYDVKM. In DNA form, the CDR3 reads TGTGCCAGCAGTTTTGTAGACTGGAACACTGAAGCTTTCTTT. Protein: CASSFVDWNTEAFF.

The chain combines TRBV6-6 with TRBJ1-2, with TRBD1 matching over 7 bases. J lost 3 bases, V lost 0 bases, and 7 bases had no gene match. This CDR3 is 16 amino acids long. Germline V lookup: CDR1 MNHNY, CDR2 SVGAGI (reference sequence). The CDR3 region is CASSYSTGSVYYGYTF. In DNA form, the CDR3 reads TGTGCCAGCAGTTACTCGACAGGGTCGGTGTACTATGGCTACACCTTC.

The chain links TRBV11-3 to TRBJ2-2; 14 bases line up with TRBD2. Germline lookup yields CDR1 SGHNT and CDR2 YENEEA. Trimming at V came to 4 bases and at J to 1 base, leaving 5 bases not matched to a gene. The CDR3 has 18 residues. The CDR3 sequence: CASSSAGLAGGNTGELFF. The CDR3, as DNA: TGTGCCAGCAGCTCGGCCGGACTAGCGGGAGGGAACACCGGGGAGCTGTTTTTT. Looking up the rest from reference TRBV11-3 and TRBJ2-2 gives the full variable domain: EAGVVQSPRYKIIEKKQPVAFWCNPISGHNTLYWYLQNLGQGPELLIRYENEEAVDDSQLPKDRFSAERLKGVDSTLKIQPAELGDSAVYLCASSSAGLAGGNTGELFFGEGSRLTVL.

The CDR3 protein is CASSPTGQKETQYF. The CDR3 DNA reads TGTGCCAGCTCACCGACGGGACAGAAAGAGACCCAGTACTTC. V is TRBV18 and J is TRBJ2-5; 7 bases match TRBD1. In germline, CDR1 is KGHSH, CDR2 LQKENI. This CDR3 is built from 14 residues. Unmatched junction bases numbered 4, after V lost 3 bases and J lost 3 bases.

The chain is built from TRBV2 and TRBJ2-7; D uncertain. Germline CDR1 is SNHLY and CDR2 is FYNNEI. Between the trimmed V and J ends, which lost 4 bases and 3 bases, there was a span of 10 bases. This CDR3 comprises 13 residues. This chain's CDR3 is CASSGRLSYEQYF. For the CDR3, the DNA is TGTGCCAGCAGTGGGCGACTCAGCTACGAGCAGTACTTC.

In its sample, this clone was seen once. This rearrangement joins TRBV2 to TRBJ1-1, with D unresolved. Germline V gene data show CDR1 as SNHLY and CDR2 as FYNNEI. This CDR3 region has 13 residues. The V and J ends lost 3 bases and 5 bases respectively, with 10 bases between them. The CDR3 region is CASSEAGWTEAFF. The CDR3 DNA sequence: TGTGCCAGCAGTGAGGCGGGTTGGACTGAAGCTTTCTTT.

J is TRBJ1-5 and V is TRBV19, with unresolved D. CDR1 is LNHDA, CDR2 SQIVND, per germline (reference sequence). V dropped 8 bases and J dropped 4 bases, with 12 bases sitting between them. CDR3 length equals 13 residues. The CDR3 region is CASREGKNQPQHF. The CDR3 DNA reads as TGTGCCAGTCGGGAGGGTAAAAATCAGCCCCAGCATTTT.